The subject of this entry is one TCR beta chain. The data are from a study of control samples from healthy donors and cancer patients. Only in-frame clones appear in the TCRdb table, and some are missing; sequencing was by immunoSEQ multiplex PCR. The sample holds about 120,000 clones, around 91% seen once. In germline, CDR1 is SGHRS, CDR2 YFSETQ. The length of the CDR3 is 14 residues. The V gene end was trimmed by 4 bases and the J gene end by 3 bases; junction bases not matched to a gene: 6. The TCR sequence derives from a woman in her 50s with colorectal cancer. Sequenced: PBMCs. The V and J genes are TRBV5-1 and TRBJ2-7; TRBD1 matches at 8 bases. The DNA for the CDR3 is TGCGCCAGCAGCCTGGAGGGGACAGGCTACGAGCAGTACTTC. Translating it yields CASSLEGTGYEQYF.